This T cell receptor beta chain was obtained from a study of OX40 agonist ivuxolimab in advanced cancers. Study findings and constraints: Several nonresponders also turned out to have low normalized T-cell clonal expansion.

Patients with a history of autoimmune disease or on systemic immunosuppression were excluded. The method was immunoSEQ multiplex PCR; TCRdb's version includes in-frame clones alone and lacks a portion of them. Of over 80,000 clones detected, around 78% appear once; the ten largest clones hold approximately 0.9%. With respect to this clone: What it binds is not known.

The CDR3 sequence is 15 residues long. CDR1 SGHTA and CDR2 FQGNSA come from the germline V gene. The V gene lost 3 bases and the J gene lost 3 bases, with 11 bases spanning the gap. Source: CD4+ or CD8+ T cells sorted from blood, taken in a trial of the OX40 agonist ivuxolimab. The chain carries TRBV7-2 and TRBJ2-2; tentative D call: TRBD2 (7 bases). The TCR sequence derives from an adult with an advanced solid tumor such as melanoma, head and neck, liver or kidney cancer. This CDR3 is CASSFRGRDTGELFF. In nucleotides, the CDR3 is TGTGCCAGCAGCTTTAGGGGGAGGGACACCGGGGAGCTGTTTTTT.